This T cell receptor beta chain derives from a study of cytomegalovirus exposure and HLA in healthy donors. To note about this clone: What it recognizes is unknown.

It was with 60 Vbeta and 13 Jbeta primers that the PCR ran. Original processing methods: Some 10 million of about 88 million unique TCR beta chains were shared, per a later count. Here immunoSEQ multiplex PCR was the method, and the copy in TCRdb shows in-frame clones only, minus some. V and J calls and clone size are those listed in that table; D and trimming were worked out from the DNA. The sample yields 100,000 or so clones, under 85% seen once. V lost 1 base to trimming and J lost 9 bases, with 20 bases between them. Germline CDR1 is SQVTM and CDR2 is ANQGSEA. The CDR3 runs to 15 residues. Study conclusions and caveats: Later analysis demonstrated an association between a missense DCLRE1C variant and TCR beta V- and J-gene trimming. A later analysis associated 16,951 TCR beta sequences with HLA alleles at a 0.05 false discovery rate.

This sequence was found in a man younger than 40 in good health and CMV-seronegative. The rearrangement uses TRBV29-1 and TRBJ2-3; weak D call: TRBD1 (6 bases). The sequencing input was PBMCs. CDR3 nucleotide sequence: TGCAGCGTTGAAGCTGAGAGGGAGAGTCAGGGGACGCAGTATTTT. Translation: CSVEAERESQGTQYF.